Below, one T cell receptor (beta chain) is given with its context. This sample was included in a study of CD8+ T cells in alopecia areata. Overall study context: People stayed on tofacitinib for 6 to 18 months, then stopped the drug for 6 months.

Germline V CDR1 and CDR2: SGHRS, YFSETQ. Trimming stripped 4 bases from V and 7 bases from J, with 12 bases between. This CDR3 region has 13 residues. Treatment in this sample: oral pan-JAK inhibitor, 5-10 mg twice daily. RNA extraction was followed by reverse transcription into cDNA, which acted as the sequencing template. This table comes from immunoSEQ multiplex PCR, and its TCRdb copy is limited to in-frame clones, with some not included. The table has approximately 200,000 clones, roughly three fifths seen once. The chain uses TRBV5-1 and TRBJ2-1; no clear D. The receptor comes from a human donor with alopecia areata. The specimen comprised CD4+ T cells sorted from blood, sampled at week 4, from a patient treated with tofacitinib. The CDR3 is CASSPDSRNEQFF. In DNA, the CDR3 is TGCGCCAGCAGCCCTGACTCGCGTAATGAGCAGTTCTTC.